The 29 T cell receptor beta chains listed next were all sequenced from one sample in a study of vaccination and CD4 T cells after COVID-19. The Oncomine TCR Beta short-read assay generated sequence data from the DNA of cultured CD4+ T cells. Using its own MiXCR run on the PCR reads, TCRdb lists one record per CDR3 protein. The data contain roughly 11,000 distinct CDR3 sequences, 44% of them singletons. These receptors lack a known antigen. The treatment: approximately 9-day PBMC culture with coronavirus spike peptide pools or control peptides (ViraFEST assay). Sequencing was performed on CD4+ T cells from blood, cultured in vitro. These receptors were taken from a human donor who had recovered from COVID-19.

The V and J genes are TRBV30 and TRBJ2-1; maybe TRBD1 (6 bases). Trimming removed 2 bases at V and 5 bases at J, with 7 bases between. The CDR3 has 12 amino acids. The germline gives CDR1 GTSNPN, CDR2 SVGIG (reference sequence). This chain's CDR3 is CAWSRTDNEQFF. Written as DNA, the CDR3 is TGTGCCTGGAGTCGGACAGACAATGAGCAGTTCTTC.

By frequency in the sample, this clonotype is medium-sized. The V and J genes are TRBV20-1 and TRBJ1-5, with D maybe TRBD1 (6 bases). CDR1 DFQATT and CDR2 SNEGSKA come from the germline V gene (reference sequence). V was pared by 6 bases and J by 3 bases, with 12 bases between. The CDR3 is 13 amino acids. CDR3 residues: CSALRDINQPQHF. CDR3 bases: TGCAGTGCATTGCGGGACATCAATCAGCCCCAGCATTTT.

This chain connects TRBV5-1 to TRBJ1-5, with 7 bases lining up with TRBD1. J was trimmed by 6 bases and V by 0 bases; bases with no gene match: 3. The CDR3 has 14 amino acids. CDR1 is SGHRS and CDR2 is YFSETQ in the germline V gene. In DNA form, the CDR3 reads TGCGCCAGCAGCTTGGGCAGGGGGGGTCAGCCCCAGCATTTT. Encoded protein: CASSLGRGGQPQHF.

This clonotype was counted between two and nine times. CDR3 protein: CAWKPVSSPLHF. The DNA of the CDR3 is TGTGCCTGGAAGCCTGTATCTTCACCCCTCCACTTT. The V and J genes are TRBV30 and TRBJ1-6; D remains unclear. The CDR3 contains 12 residues. V dropped 4 bases and J dropped 9 bases, with 10 bases sitting between them. Germline lookup yields CDR1 GTSNPN and CDR2 SVGIG (reference sequence).

The CDR3 DNA is TGTGCCACCTGGGGACAGAACTATGGCTACACCTTC. Translation gives CATWGQNYGYTF. The chain uses TRBV28 and TRBJ1-2; 7 bases agree with TRBD1. After removal of 10 bases from V and 2 bases from J, the junction contained 4 bases not matched to a gene. The germline gives CDR1 MDHEN, CDR2 SYDVKM. CDR3 length: 12 amino acids.

This clonotype has just a few counts. V and J are TRBV6-1 and TRBJ2-7, with TRBD2 as a possible D gene (7 bases). V was trimmed by 6 bases and J by 5 bases, leaving 23 bases between them. Germline CDR1 MNHNS, CDR2 SASEGT. The CDR3 is 16 amino acids. CDR3: CASRLISGGGPNEQYF. In nucleotides, the CDR3 is TGTGCCAGCAGGTTAATTTCGGGGGGCGGCCCCAACGAGCAGTACTTC.

The chain links TRBV1 to TRBJ2-1; TRBD2 is the table's D call, not checked against the DNA. TRBV1 has pseudogene status. The CDR3 length is 16 residues. In DNA form, the CDR3 reads TGCACCAGCAGCTCCGAGGATCTAGCGGGGATTGGTGAGCAGTTCTTC. Its protein product is CTSSSEDLAGIGEQFF.

The chain recombines TRBV9 with TRBJ1-2; no clear D. V lost 4 bases, J lost 3 bases, and 13 bases lay in between. Germline V gene sequence: CDR1 SGDLS, CDR2 YYNGEE. The length of the CDR3 is 14 residues. The CDR3, as DNA: TGTGCCAGCAGCCCCCTTGGGGTTGACTATGGCTACACCTTC. Its translation is CASSPLGVDYGYTF. Using reference TRBV9 and TRBJ1-2 for the parts outside the CDR3, the full variable domain is DSGVTQTPKHLITATGQRVTLRCSPRSGDLSVYWYQQSLDQGLQFLIQYYNGEERAKGNILERFSAQQFPDLHSELNLSSLELGDSALYFCASSPLGVDYGYTFGSGTRLTVV.

This clonotype was detected a few times. J is TRBJ1-2 and V is TRBV7-3; D is undetermined. V was clipped by 3 bases and J by 8 bases, with 10 bases between them. This CDR3 contains 12 residues. Germline-derived CDR1 and CDR2 are SGHTA and FQGTGA. The CDR3 nucleotides read TGTGCCAGCAGCTTCCGTAGTACGGGCTACACCTTC. This gives the protein CASSFRSTGYTF.

The V and J genes are TRBV27 and TRBJ1-1; D perhaps matches TRBD1 (6 bases). The CDR3 is 15 amino acids. Trimming removed 7 bases from V and 0 bases from J, with 15 bases in between. CDR1 is MNHEY and CDR2 is SMNVEV in the germline V gene (reference sequence). CDR3 bases: TGTGCCAGCATTAAAACAGGGCAGGTGAACACTGAAGCTTTCTTT. The encoded protein is CASIKTGQVNTEAFF.

The rearrangement uses TRBV11-2 and TRBJ2-4, with a tentative D call TRBD1 (5 bases). The CDR3 spans 16 residues. Germline values: CDR1 SGHAT, CDR2 FQNNGV. V was clipped by 3 bases and J by 1 base, with 13 bases between them. The CDR3 bases are TGTGCCAGCAGCTTCACCAGGGTGGGGGCCAAAAACATTCAGTACTTC. This gives the protein CASSFTRVGAKNIQYF.

The V gene is TRBV20-1, the J gene TRBJ2-5, with D possibly being TRBD2 (7 bases). The CDR3 extends over 14 amino acids. Trimming pared 0 bases from V and 5 bases from J, leaving 13 bases between. The germline gives CDR1 DFQATT, CDR2 SNEGSKA (reference sequence). The CDR3 region is CSARDLRGAETQYF. Here the CDR3 DNA reads TGCAGTGCTAGAGATCTACGGGGGGCCGAGACCCAGTACTTC.

This clonotype was detected only a few times. The V and J genes are TRBV6-5 and TRBJ1-2; no clear D gene. The CDR3 spans 13 residues. Trimming stripped 2 bases from V and 4 bases from J, with 8 bases between. Germline V gene sequence: CDR1 MNHEY, CDR2 SVGAGI. This CDR3 reads CASSYTGSYGYTF. The CDR3 DNA reads TGTGCCAGCAGTTACACGGGTAGCTATGGCTACACCTTC.

Only a few counts were recorded for this clonotype. This chain joins TRBV20-1 and TRBJ1-1; D gene ambiguous. This CDR3 spans 14 amino acids. Trimming left V 3 bases short and J 1 base short, with 12 bases between. Germline V lookup: CDR1 DFQATT, CDR2 SNEGSKA (reference sequence). CDR3 sequence reads: CSASLNLRNTEAFF. For the CDR3, the DNA is TGCAGTGCTAGTCTAAATCTTCGGAACACTGAAGCTTTCTTT.

The V and J genes are TRBV10-1 and TRBJ1-2, with no clear D. The ends were cut back, 0 bases at V and 4 bases at J, with 6 bases in the middle. Germline V lookup: CDR1 WNHNN, CDR2 SYGVQD (reference sequence). The CDR3 has 13 residues. CDR3 protein: CASSESYSYGYTF. The CDR3 bases are TGCGCCAGCAGTGAGTCTTACAGCTATGGCTACACCTTC.

This clonotype was picked up a small number of times. This chain uses TRBV20-1 with TRBJ1-2; a possible D gene is TRBD1 (6 bases). Germline V gene data show CDR1 as DFQATT and CDR2 as SNEGSKA (reference sequence). The CDR3 is made up of 13 amino acids. The CDR3 sequence: CSAITQGIYGYTF. CDR3 nucleotides: TGCAGCGCGATTACACAGGGTATCTATGGCTACACCTTC.

With regard to this clonotype: The conserved closing phenylalanine or tryptophan is absent in this CDR3, likely reflecting a read error. The rearrangement uses TRBV2 and TRBJ2-5; D possibly corresponds to TRBD2 (6 bases). V shed 9 bases and J shed 3 bases, with 17 bases lying between them. The CDR3 runs to 14 residues. From germline, CDR1 is SNHLY and CDR2 FYNNEI. CDR3 DNA: TGTGCCAGACCTCGGGTCGGGGGAGAAGAGACCCAGTACTAC. It specifies CARPRVGGEETQYY.

This clonotype came up a few times. The chain recombines TRBV20-1 with TRBJ2-1; 11 nucleotides match TRBD2. J lost 8 bases, V lost 0 bases, and 9 bases had no gene match. Germline V lookup: CDR1 DFQATT, CDR2 SNEGSKA (reference sequence). This CDR3 is built from 16 residues. CDR3 loop: CSAREGSGRAGDEQFF. CDR3 coding DNA: TGCAGTGCTAGAGAAGGTAGCGGGAGGGCCGGGGATGAGCAGTTCTTC.

This clonotype was observed a handful of times. The chain recombines TRBV28 with TRBJ1-5, with D possibly TRBD1 on 5 matching bases. Trimming took off 7 bases at V and 0 bases at J, with 16 bases between the two ends. CDR1 is MDHEN, CDR2 SYDVKM, per germline. The CDR3 has 16 amino acids. The CDR3: CASTELRDGSNQPQHF. The CDR3 DNA follows: TGTGCCAGCACCGAACTCCGGGACGGTAGCAATCAGCCCCAGCATTTT.

V is TRBV11-2 and J is TRBJ2-5; 11 nucleotides line up with TRBD2. The V segment lost 1 base and the J segment 5 bases; nucleotides outside the gene matches: 9. This CDR3 spans 17 amino acids. CDR1 is SGHAT and CDR2 is FQNNGV in the germline V gene. The CDR3 region is CASSLVTSGSSVETQYF. For the CDR3, the DNA is TGTGCCAGCAGCTTAGTAACTAGCGGGAGCTCCGTGGAGACCCAGTACTTC.

The J gene is TRBJ2-1, the V gene TRBV20-1, with TRBD2 identical over 10 bases. CDR3 length: 15 amino acids. V lost 0 bases to trimming and J lost 8 bases; unmatched junction nucleotides: 7. In germline, CDR1 is DFQATT, CDR2 SNEGSKA (reference sequence). This CDR3 reads CSARDITSGKDEQFF. The CDR3 coding sequence is TGCAGTGCTAGAGATATAACTAGCGGGAAGGATGAGCAGTTCTTC.

The genes are TRBV19 and TRBJ2-1, with D unresolved. The CDR3 is 11 residues long. Trimming removed 3 bases at V and 11 bases at J, with 8 bases between. Germline V gives CDR1 LNHDA, CDR2 SQIVND (reference sequence). The DNA of the CDR3 is TGTGCCAGTAGTATCGGTCCGAAGCAGTTCTTC. Amino acids: CASSIGPKQFF.

In this sample, this clonotype turned up a few times. This chain connects TRBV7-3 to TRBJ2-2, with D uncertain. Trimming took off 3 bases at V and 6 bases at J, with 8 bases between the two ends. Germline CDR1 and CDR2: SGHTA and FQGTGA. The CDR3 extends over 13 amino acids. CDR3 residues: CASSFQESGELFF. CDR3 nucleotide sequence: TGTGCCAGCAGCTTTCAAGAGTCCGGGGAGCTGTTTTTT.

V is TRBV29-1 and J is TRBJ1-2; D is unresolved. The CDR3 contains 15 residues. Trimming cost V 5 bases and J 2 bases, with 18 bases left between them. Looked up from germline, CDR1 is SQVTM and CDR2 is ANQGSEA. In DNA, the CDR3 is TGCAGCGTTTCAGTTCCAGAAACTAACAACTATGGCTACACCTTC. Translation: CSVSVPETNNYGYTF.

This clonotype was counted between two and nine times. The V and J genes are TRBV30 and TRBJ1-6; D not resolved. The ends were cut back, 2 bases at V and 7 bases at J, with 9 bases in the middle. The length of the CDR3 is 13 residues. Per germline, CDR1 GTSNPN and CDR2 SVGIG (reference sequence). CDR3 residues: CAWSPSSNSPLHF. DNA for the CDR3: TGTGCCTGGAGTCCGTCCTCGAATTCACCCCTCCACTTT.

The table lists this clonotype with a few counts. CDR3 sequence (DNA): TGTGCCAGCAGTGGGATAGACAGGGGGGACTATGGCTACACCTTC. Translating gives CASSGIDRGDYGYTF. This chain uses TRBV25-1 with TRBJ1-2; 9 bases are a match to TRBD1. Germline V gene lookup returns CDR1 MGHDK and CDR2 SYGVNS. The CDR3 sequence is 15 residues long. V shed 4 bases and J 3 bases; nucleotides not matched to a gene: 6.

This clonotype came up a few times. V is TRBV7-9 and J is TRBJ1-2, with D unresolved. The CDR3 has 13 residues. V was cut by 3 bases and J by 2 bases, with 7 bases left in between. Germline CDR1 and CDR2: SEHNR and FQNEAQ (reference sequence). The CDR3 DNA sequence: TGTGCCAGCAGCTTGGTCCCGAACTATGGCTACACCTTC. Its protein is CASSLVPNYGYTF. Full variable domain (rest looked up from reference TRBV7-9 and TRBJ1-2): DTGVSQNPRHKITKRGQNVTFRCDPISEHNRLYWYRQTLGQGPEFLTYFQNEAQLEKSRLLSDRFSAERPKGSFSTLEIQRTEQGDSAMYLCASSLVPNYGYTFGSGTRLTVV.

The gene calls are TRBV5-1 and TRBJ2-1; D is tentatively TRBD1 or TRBD2 (6 bases each). Germline CDR1 and CDR2: SGHRS and YFSETQ. The V gene lost 1 base and the J gene lost 2 bases, with 13 bases spanning the gap. The CDR3 loop spans 16 amino acids. CDR3 sequence (DNA): TGCGCCAGCAGCTTGACGGGGGCTGGGCCCTACAATGAGCAGTTCTTC. Encoded protein: CASSLTGAGPYNEQFF.

This rearrangement joins TRBV19 to TRBJ2-5; 7 bases are shared with TRBD1. In germline, CDR1 is LNHDA, CDR2 SQIVND (reference sequence). V trimming: 5 bases; J trimming: 5 bases; junction bases outside the gene matches: 8. The CDR3 has 14 residues. The CDR3 sequence: CASSPRRRGETQYF. The CDR3 DNA is TGTGCCAGTAGTCCCCGACGCAGGGGGGAGACCCAGTACTTC.